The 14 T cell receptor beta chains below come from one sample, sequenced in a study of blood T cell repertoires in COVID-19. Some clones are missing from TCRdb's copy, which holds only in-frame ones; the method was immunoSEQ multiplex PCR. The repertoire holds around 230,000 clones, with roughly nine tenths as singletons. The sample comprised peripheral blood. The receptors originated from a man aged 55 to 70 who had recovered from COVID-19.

CDR3 in DNA: TGTGCCAGCAGCTTTTTAGGGGGAGGGGGCAATGAGCAGTTCTTC. Protein: CASSFLGGGGNEQFF. V is TRBV7-8 and J is TRBJ2-1, with D tentatively TRBD2 (7 bases). Trimming removed 3 bases from V and 6 bases from J, with 15 bases in between. Germline V CDR1 and CDR2: SGHVS, FQNEAQ. This CDR3 comprises 15 residues. The full variable domain, completed using reference TRBV7-8 and TRBJ2-1, is GAGVSQSPRYKVAKRGQDVALRCDPISGHVSLFWYQQALGQGPEFLTYFQNEAQLDKSGLPSDRFFAERPEGSVSTLKIQRTQQEDSAVYLCASSFLGGGGNEQFFGPGTRLTVL.

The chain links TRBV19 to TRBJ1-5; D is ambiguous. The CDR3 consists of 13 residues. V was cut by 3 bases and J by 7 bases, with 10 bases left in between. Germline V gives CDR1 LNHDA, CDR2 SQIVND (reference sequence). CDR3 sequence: CASSMRRSQPQHF. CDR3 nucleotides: TGTGCCAGTAGTATGCGCCGATCGCAGCCCCAGCATTTT.

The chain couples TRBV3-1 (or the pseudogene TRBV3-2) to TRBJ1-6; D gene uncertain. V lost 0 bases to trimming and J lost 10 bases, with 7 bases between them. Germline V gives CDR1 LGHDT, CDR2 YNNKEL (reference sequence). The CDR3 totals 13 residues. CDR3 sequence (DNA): TGTGCCAGCAGCCAAGACATAGCCTCACCCCTCCACTTT. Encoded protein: CASSQDIASPLHF.

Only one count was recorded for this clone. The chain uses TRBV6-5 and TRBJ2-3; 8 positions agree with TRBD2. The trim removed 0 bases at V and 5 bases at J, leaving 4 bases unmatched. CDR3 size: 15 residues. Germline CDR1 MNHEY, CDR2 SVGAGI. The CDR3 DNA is TGTGCCAGCAGTTACTCCTGGCTAGCGGGAGATACGCAGTATTTT. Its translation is CASSYSWLAGDTQYF.

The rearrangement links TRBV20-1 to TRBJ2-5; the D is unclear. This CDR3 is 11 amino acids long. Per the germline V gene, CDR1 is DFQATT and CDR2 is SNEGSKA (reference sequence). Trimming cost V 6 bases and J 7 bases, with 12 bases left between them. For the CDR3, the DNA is TGCAGTGCGCCCCGCGTCGGGACCCAGTACTTC. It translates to CSAPRVGTQYF.

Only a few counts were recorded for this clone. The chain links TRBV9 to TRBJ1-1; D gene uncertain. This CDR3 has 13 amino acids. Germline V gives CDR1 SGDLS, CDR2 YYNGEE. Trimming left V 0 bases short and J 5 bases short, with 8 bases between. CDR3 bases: TGTGCCAGCAGCGTAGCTCAAGCTACTGAAGCTTTCTTT. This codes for CASSVAQATEAFF.

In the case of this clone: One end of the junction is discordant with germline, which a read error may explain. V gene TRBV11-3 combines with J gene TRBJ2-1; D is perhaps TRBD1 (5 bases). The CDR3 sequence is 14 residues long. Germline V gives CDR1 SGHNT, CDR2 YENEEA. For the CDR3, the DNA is TGTGCCAGCAGCCTAGACAGCTCCTACAATGAGCAGTTCTTC. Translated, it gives CASSLDSSYNEQFF.

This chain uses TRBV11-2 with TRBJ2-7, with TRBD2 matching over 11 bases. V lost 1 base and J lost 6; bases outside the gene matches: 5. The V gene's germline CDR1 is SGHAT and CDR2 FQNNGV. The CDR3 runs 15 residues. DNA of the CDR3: TGTGCCAGCAGCTTAGTGGGACTAGCGGAAGGCGAGCAGTACTTC. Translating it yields CASSLVGLAEGEQYF.

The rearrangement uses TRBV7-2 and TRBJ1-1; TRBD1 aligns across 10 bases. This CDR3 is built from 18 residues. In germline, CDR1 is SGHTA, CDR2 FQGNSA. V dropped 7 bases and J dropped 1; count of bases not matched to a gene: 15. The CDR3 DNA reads TGTGCCAGCACCTCTTTCCAGCGCTGGGACAGGGGGAACACTGAAGCTTTCTTT. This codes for CASTSFQRWDRGNTEAFF.

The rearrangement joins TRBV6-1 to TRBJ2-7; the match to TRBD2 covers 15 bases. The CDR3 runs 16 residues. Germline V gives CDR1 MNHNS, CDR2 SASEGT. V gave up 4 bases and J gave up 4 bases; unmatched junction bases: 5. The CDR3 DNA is TGTGCCAGCAGTGGAGGACTAGCGGGGGGGCTATACGAGCAGTACGTC. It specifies CASSGGLAGGLYEQYV.

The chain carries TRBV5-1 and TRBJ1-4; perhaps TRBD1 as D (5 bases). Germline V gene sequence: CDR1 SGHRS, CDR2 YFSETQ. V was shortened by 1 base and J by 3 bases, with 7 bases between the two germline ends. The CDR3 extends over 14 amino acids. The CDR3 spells CASSLTGPNEKLFF. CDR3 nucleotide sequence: TGCGCCAGCAGCTTGACAGGACCTAATGAAAAACTGTTTTTT.

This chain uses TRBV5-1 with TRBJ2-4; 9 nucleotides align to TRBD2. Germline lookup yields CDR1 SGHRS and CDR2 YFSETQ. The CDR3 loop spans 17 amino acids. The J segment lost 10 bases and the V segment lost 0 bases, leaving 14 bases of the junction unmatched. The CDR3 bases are TGCGCCAGCAGCTTGGGAATTAAGGGACTAGCATATCCGATTCAGTACTTC. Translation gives CASSLGIKGLAYPIQYF.

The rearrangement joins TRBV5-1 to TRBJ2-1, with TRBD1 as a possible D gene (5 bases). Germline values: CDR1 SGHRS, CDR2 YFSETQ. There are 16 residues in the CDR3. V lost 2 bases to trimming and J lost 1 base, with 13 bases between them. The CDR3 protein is CASSLEWTRSYNEQFF. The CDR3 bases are TGCGCCAGCAGCTTAGAGTGGACAAGGTCCTACAATGAGCAGTTCTTC. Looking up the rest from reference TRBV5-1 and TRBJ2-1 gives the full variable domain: KAGVTQTPRYLIKTRGQQVTLSCSPISGHRSVSWYQQTPGQGLQFLFEYFSETQRNKGNFPGRFSGRQFSNSRSEMNVSTLELGDSALYLCASSLEWTRSYNEQFFGPGTRLTVL.

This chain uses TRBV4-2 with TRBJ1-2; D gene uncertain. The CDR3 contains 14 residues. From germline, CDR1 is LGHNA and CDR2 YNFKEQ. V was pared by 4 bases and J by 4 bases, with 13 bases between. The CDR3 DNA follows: TGTGCCAGCAGCCTCGAGACTTCCACCTATGGCTACACCTTC. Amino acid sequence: CASSLETSTYGYTF.